This TCR beta chain is drawn from a study of neoadjuvant anti-PD-1 for oral cavity cancer. Germline V gene data show CDR1 as MNHEY and CDR2 as SMNVEV (reference sequence). V was clipped by 3 bases and J by 0 bases; unmatched bases: 13. The CDR3 loop spans 20 amino acids. Patients were newly diagnosed with stage II-IVA oral cavity squamous cell carcinoma without prior systemic or radiation treatment. Analysis of PBMCs was direct, with no culture step. Comment on this clone: Its antigen is as yet unknown.

Study findings and constraints: Treg/Th17 ratio rose with pretreatment blood and fell with post-treatment tumor TCRbeta clonality. Post-nivolumab, blood T cell clonality was significantly elevated in non-responders.

Profiled with immunoSEQ multiplex PCR; TCRdb holds only in-frame clones, not every one. Of 15,000 to 20,000 clones listed, about 60% were seen once; the top ten hold about 3%. The sample was PBMCs, taken before nivolumab (anti-PD-1) treatment. This receptor was taken from a person aged 40-85 years with oral cavity squamous cell carcinoma. This chain uses TRBV27 with TRBJ2-1, with 11 nucleotides matching TRBD2. CDR3 coding DNA: TGTGCCAGCAGTTTGCCCAGGGTGGCTAGCGGGAGGCTCTCCTACAATGAGCAGTTCTTC. Its protein product is CASSLPRVASGRLSYNEQFF.